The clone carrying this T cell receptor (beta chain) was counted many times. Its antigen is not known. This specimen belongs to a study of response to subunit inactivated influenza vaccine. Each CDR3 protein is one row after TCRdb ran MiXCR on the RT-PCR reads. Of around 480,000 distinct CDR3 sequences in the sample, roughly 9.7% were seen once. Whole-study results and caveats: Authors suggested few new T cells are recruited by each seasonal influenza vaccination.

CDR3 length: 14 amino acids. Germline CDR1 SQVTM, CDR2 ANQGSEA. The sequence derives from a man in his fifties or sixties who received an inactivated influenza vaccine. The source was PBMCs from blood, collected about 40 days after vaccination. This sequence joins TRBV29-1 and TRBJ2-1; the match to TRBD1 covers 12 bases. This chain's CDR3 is CRRTGTGGPNEQFF. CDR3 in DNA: TGCAGAAGGACCGGGACAGGGGGCCCGAATGAGCAGTTCTTC.